The rows below give T cell receptor beta chains drawn from one sample of a study of blood T cells in healthy people across ages. TCRdb analysed the 5' RACE reads with MiXCR anew, one entry per CDR3 protein. The data show some 860,000 distinct CDR3 sequences, around 50% seen once. The sample comprised blood. These receptors were taken from a man aged 35-49 years in good health. Each CDR3 is given with its conserved first and last residue. D genes are given only for firm matches. A clone size is listed for some rows: how often the clone was seen (once, few, many), or a class if it is expanded.

NA,TRBJ2-1,NA,TRBV20-1,CSASRRNGWDEQFF,TGCAGTGCTAGTCGAAGGAACGGTTGGGATGAGCAGTTCTTC
few,TRBJ2-2,NA,TRBV29-1,CSVPMGSSNTGELFF,TGCAGCGTTCCGATGGGTAGTTCAAACACCGGGGAGCTGTTTTTT
many,TRBJ2-7,TRBD1,TRBV20-1,CSARQGQGRYYEQYF,TGCAGTGCTAGACAGGGACAGGGGCGATACTACGAGCAGTACTTC
many,TRBJ2-6,TRBD1,TRBV6-2/TRBV6-3,CASSYPKQGTPSGANVLTF,TGTGCCAGCAGTTACCCAAAACAGGGGACCCCTTCTGGGGCCAACGTCCTGACTTTC
few,TRBJ2-7,NA,TRBV4-1,CASSQDPAVGREQYF,TGCGCCAGCAGCCAAGATCCCGCGGTGGGACGCGAGCAGTACTTC
NA,TRBJ1-4,TRBD1,TRBV6-6,CASSQGTAFGDEKLFF,TGTGCCAGCAGTCAGGGGACAGCATTTGGGGATGAAAAACTGTTTTTT
once,TRBJ2-7,NA,TRBV7-2,CASSPTFLLLGEQYF,TGTGCCAGCAGCCCTACGTTTCTGCTGCTGGGCGAGCAGTACTTC
NA,TRBJ2-4,NA,TRBV2,CASKQGLAKNIQYF,TGTGCCAGCAAACAGGGACTAGCCAAAAACATTCAGTACTTC
few,TRBJ2-3,NA,TRBV7-2,CASSFGGTPSTDTQYF,TGTGCCAGCAGCTTTGGCGGGACTCCGAGCACAGATACGCAGTATTTT
NA,TRBJ2-3,NA,TRBV15,CATSRDPTLSWGFDTQYF,TGTGCCACCAGCAGAGACCCCACTTTGTCGTGGGGGTTCGATACGCAGTATTTT
NA,TRBJ2-7,NA,TRBV4-2,CASSQEWRGSYEQYF,TGTGCCAGCAGCCAAGAATGGAGGGGCTCCTACGAGCAGTACTTC
NA,TRBJ2-1,TRBD2,TRBV3-1,CASSQVSGLAGGINEQFF,TGTGCCAGCAGCCAAGTTTCGGGACTAGCGGGAGGAATCAATGAGCAGTTCTTC
NA,TRBJ2-3,NA,TRBV20-1,CSGTTGRGFTDTQYF,TGCAGTGGCACGACAGGGAGGGGATTCACAGATACGCAGTATTTT
NA,TRBJ2-1,NA,TRBV5-1,CASSPRTVSYNEQFF,TGCGCCAGCAGTCCGAGGACCGTCTCCTACAATGAGCAGTTCTTC
NA,TRBJ1-1,NA,TRBV2,CASLAWDQNTEAFF,TGTGCCAGCTTAGCGTGGGACCAGAACACTGAAGCTTTCTTT
NA,TRBJ2-7,NA,TRBV7-6,CASSLRDGENDEQYF,TGTGCCAGCAGCTTGAGGGACGGAGAAAACGACGAGCAGTACTTC
NA,TRBJ2-7,NA,TRBV5-1,CASWSADDSYEQYF,TGCGCCAGTTGGAGCGCCGACGACTCCTACGAGCAGTACTTC